Following are 30 T cell receptor beta chains from one sample sequenced in a study of T-cell reconstitution after alpha-beta-depleted transplantation in children. Preparation of the TCRbeta library involved a method that used unique molecular identifiers. TCRdb ran MiXCR on the PCR reads and lists one entry per CDR3 protein. The sample yields more than 120,000 distinct CDR3 sequences, around 8.8% seen once. The source material was PBMCs, mostly from graft donor cells, sampled 180 days after TCRalphabeta/CD19-depleted stem cell transplant. These receptors originate from a female patient younger than 10 who had a stem cell transplant for congenital amegakaryocytic thrombocytopenia, so the T cells may come from the graft donor.

This clonotype showed up many times. The J gene is TRBJ1-2, the V gene TRBV19, with a possible D match to TRBD1 (6 bases). Germline V gene lookup returns CDR1 LNHDA and CDR2 SQIVND (reference sequence). This CDR3 has 13 residues. The germline V and J ends were trimmed by 7 bases and 4 bases, with 13 bases remaining between them. The CDR3 protein is CASIRGAGYGYTF. The CDR3 DNA reads TGTGCCAGTATCCGGGGGGCCGGCTATGGCTACACCTTC.

This clonotype came up many times. The chain uses TRBV28 and TRBJ2-1; D possibly corresponds to TRBD1 (5 bases). CDR3 length: 15 residues. Per the germline V gene, CDR1 is MDHEN and CDR2 is SYDVKM. Trimming took off 5 bases at V and 9 bases at J, with 20 bases between the two ends. The CDR3 nucleotides read TGTGCCAGCAGTATCCCTTTAGGGGCTGTAGGTGAGCAGTTCTTC. Translated: CASSIPLGAVGEQFF. The full variable domain, completed using reference TRBV28 and TRBJ2-1, is DVKVTQSSRYLVKRTGEKVFLECVQDMDHENMFWYRQDPGLGLRLIYFSYDVKMKEKGDIPEGYSVSREKKERFSLILESASTNQTSMYLCASSIPLGAVGEQFFGPGTRLTVL.

This clonotype was observed a few times. This rearrangement joins TRBV5-4 to TRBJ2-3, with D perhaps TRBD2 (5 bases). The germline V gene encodes CDR1 SGHNT and CDR2 YYREEE (reference sequence). CDR3 length: 14 residues. The germline V and J ends were trimmed by 7 bases and 0 bases, with 12 bases remaining between them. The CDR3 loop reads CASHNSGSTDTQYF. The CDR3 DNA sequence: TGTGCCAGCCACAACAGCGGAAGCACAGATACGCAGTATTTT.

DNA for the CDR3: TGTGCCAGCAAGTCAGAGCTGAACACTGAAGCTTTCTTT. It translates to CASKSELNTEAFF. The genes are TRBV2 and TRBJ1-1; D is unclear. V shed 7 bases and J shed 0 bases, with 9 bases lying between them. Germline loops: CDR1 SNHLY, CDR2 FYNNEI. The CDR3 is 13 amino acids.

The rearrangement joins TRBV7-2 to TRBJ2-1; 9 nucleotides agree with TRBD2. This CDR3 comprises 14 residues. CDR1 is SGHTA, CDR2 FQGNSA, per germline. Unmatched junction bases numbered 13, after V lost 5 bases and J lost 14 bases. The CDR3 loop reads CASSRGWREGAEFF. In DNA form, the CDR3 reads TGTGCCAGCAGCCGCGGATGGCGGGAGGGCGCGGAGTTCTTC.

This clonotype was found many times. The chain joins TRBV10-3 to TRBJ2-7; TRBD2 matches 8 bases. CDR3 length equals 15 residues. V shed 5 bases, J shed 4 bases, and the junction held 10 bases outside the gene matches. Germline values: CDR1 ENHRY, CDR2 SYGVKD. Here the CDR3 DNA reads TGTGCCATCAGTCCTACCGGGACTAGTGGGTACGAGCAGTACTTC. Translating gives CAISPTGTSGYEQYF.

As for this clonotype: One end of the junction is discordant with germline, which a read error may explain. CDR3 nucleotides: TGTGCCAGCAGCTTGATGGACAGGGATCGTTCACCCATCCACTTT. Its protein product is CASSLMDRDRSPIHF. The chain uses TRBV5-4 and TRBJ1-6; 8 bases are a match to TRBD1. CDR1 is SGHNT, CDR2 YYREEE, per germline (reference sequence). This CDR3 contains 15 residues.

The chain carries TRBV6-5 and TRBJ2-7, with TRBD1 matching 9 bases. After removal of 6 bases from V and 3 bases from J, the junction contained 6 bases not matched to a gene. The CDR3 has 14 residues. CDR1 is MNHEY, CDR2 SVGAGI, per germline. Here the CDR3 reads CASRGGQGNYEQYF. The CDR3 DNA sequence: TGTGCCAGCAGGGGCGGACAGGGGAACTACGAGCAGTACTTC.

The sample holds a few counts of this clonotype. The V call is TRBV20-1, the J call TRBJ2-1, with TRBD1 matching over 9 bases. With V trimmed by 0 bases and J by 8 bases, 5 bases remained unmatched. Per germline, CDR1 DFQATT and CDR2 SNEGSKA (reference sequence). The CDR3 length is 14 residues. The CDR3 protein is CSARDQDRGHEQFF. The CDR3 coding sequence is TGCAGTGCTAGAGATCAGGACAGGGGCCATGAGCAGTTCTTC.

This clonotype showed up just a few times. The J gene is TRBJ2-3, the V gene TRBV25-1; perhaps TRBD2 as D (5 bases). The germline V gene has CDR1 MGHDK and CDR2 SYGVNS. The CDR3 sequence is 13 residues long. V lost 6 bases and J lost 4, with 11 bases in between. CDR3 sequence (DNA): TGTGCCAGCAGGAGTGGACTCCCAGATACGCAGTATTTT. It codes for CASRSGLPDTQYF.

In its sample, this clonotype was seen many times. The V and J genes are TRBV28 and TRBJ1-5; no reliable D call. Germline lookup yields CDR1 MDHEN and CDR2 SYDVKM. The length of the CDR3 is 15 residues. V was pared by 2 bases and J by 0 bases, with 8 bases between. The CDR3 nucleotides read TGTGCCAGCAGTTTACCCGGAAATAGCAATCAGCCCCAGCATTTT. Its protein product is CASSLPGNSNQPQHF.

The chain recombines TRBV10-3 with TRBJ2-3; D might be TRBD2 (5 bases). Per germline, CDR1 ENHRY and CDR2 SYGVKD. This CDR3 region has 13 residues. Deletions cut 4 bases from V and 5 bases from J, with 10 bases between. As DNA, the CDR3 is TGTGCCATCAGTGCCTCCCGGGGAGATACGCAGTATTTT. Residues: CAISASRGDTQYF.

The rearrangement links TRBV18 to TRBJ1-2; tentative D call: TRBD1 (5 bases). CDR1 KGHSH and CDR2 LQKENI come from the germline V gene. V gave up 6 bases and J gave up 8 bases, with 13 bases separating them. This CDR3 spans 12 amino acids. This CDR3 is CASSSPGYGYTF. CDR3 nucleotide sequence: TGTGCCAGCTCCTCGCCAGGGTACGGCTACACCTTC.

This clonotype was found many times. The chain uses TRBV9 and TRBJ1-2, with TRBD1 matching over 8 bases. Per the germline V gene, CDR1 is SGDLS and CDR2 is YYNGEE. The CDR3 has 14 residues. V shed 2 bases, J shed 4 bases, and the junction held 4 bases outside the gene matches. CDR3 sequence: CASSVGTGPYGYTF. The CDR3 DNA reads TGTGCCAGCAGCGTTGGGACAGGCCCCTATGGCTACACCTTC.

This clonotype was recorded at least ten times. V and J are TRBV28 and TRBJ1-3; D is perhaps TRBD1 (5 bases). V was pared by 6 bases and J by 4 bases, with 16 bases between. Germline lookup yields CDR1 MDHEN and CDR2 SYDVKM. The CDR3 extends over 15 amino acids. For the CDR3, the DNA is TGTGCCAGCAGCTCGACAGAACCCGGAGGAAACACCATATATTTT. It codes for CASSSTEPGGNTIYF.

The chain uses TRBV12-3 or TRBV12-4 and TRBJ2-1; D may be TRBD2 (6 bases). Trimming removed 4 bases at V and 8 bases at J, with 24 bases between. This CDR3 has 17 residues. The DNA of the CDR3 is TGTGCCAGCAGTTCAGCCCTAGGGCGGGGCCCACCCGATGAGCAGTTCTTC. Translating it yields CASSSALGRGPPDEQFF.

The V call is TRBV7-8, the J call TRBJ2-5; D remains ambiguous. CDR1 SGHVS and CDR2 FQNEAQ come from the germline V gene. CDR3 length: 11 amino acids. Trimming removed 5 bases from V and 8 bases from J, with 9 bases in between. The CDR3 loop is CASSPVDTQYF. In DNA, the CDR3 is TGTGCCAGCAGCCCTGTGGACACCCAGTACTTC.

In its sample, this clonotype was seen many times. The rearrangement joins TRBV29-1 to TRBJ2-1, with D unclear. Germline CDR1 and CDR2: SQVTM and ANQGSEA. The CDR3 runs to 14 residues. V lost 3 bases and J 3 bases, leaving 12 bases between the germline ends. The CDR3 region is CSVEKALDYNEQFF. CDR3 nucleotide sequence: TGCAGCGTTGAGAAAGCCCTAGACTACAATGAGCAGTTCTTC.

This clonotype occurred many times. The chain couples TRBV10-3 to TRBJ2-5; D may be TRBD2 (5 bases). V lost 2 bases to trimming and J lost 5 bases, with 9 bases between them. The CDR3 runs 13 residues. The germline V gene has CDR1 ENHRY and CDR2 SYGVKD. The CDR3 here is CAISEGQRETQYF. Here the CDR3 DNA reads TGTGCCATCAGTGAGGGCCAGCGGGAGACCCAGTACTTC.

This clonotype was detected only a few times. The gene calls are TRBV20-1 and TRBJ2-5, with D unresolved. Germline V gene sequence: CDR1 DFQATT, CDR2 SNEGSKA (reference sequence). V dropped 6 bases and J dropped 3 bases, with 14 bases sitting between them. The CDR3 totals 13 residues. CDR3 amino acids: CSAVRLGKETQYF. The DNA of the CDR3 is TGCAGTGCCGTCAGATTAGGGAAAGAGACCCAGTACTTC.

V gene TRBV7-2 combines with J gene TRBJ2-3; TRBD2 aligns across 11 bases. The ends lost 5 bases at V and 3 bases at J; junction bases unmatched: 7. CDR1 and CDR2 from the germline V gene are SGHTA and FQGNSA. The CDR3 is 16 residues long. CDR3 sequence reads: CASSPGTSGRTDTQYF. The CDR3 bases are TGTGCCAGCAGCCCCGGGACTAGCGGTAGGACAGATACGCAGTATTTT.

This clonotype has a count of ten or more. The chain links TRBV29-1 to TRBJ2-3; the D is unclear. There are 13 residues in the CDR3. With 3 bases removed from V and 10 bases from J, the gap between germline ends came to 17 bases. CDR1 and CDR2 from the germline V gene are SQVTM and ANQGSEA. The chain's CDR3 is CSVESLGQHSQYF. CDR3 bases: TGCAGCGTTGAGAGTCTAGGTCAGCATTCGCAGTATTTT.

The chain links TRBV7-9 to TRBJ1-2; 11 nucleotides match TRBD1. This CDR3 is built from 14 residues. V lost 4 bases and J lost 8; bases outside the gene matches: 6. Germline loops: CDR1 SEHNR, CDR2 FQNEAQ (reference sequence). CDR3 region: CASSSPGTGGGYTF. The CDR3 region has the DNA TGTGCCAGCAGCTCCCCCGGGACAGGGGGAGGCTACACCTTC.

The chain links TRBV7-2 to TRBJ1-4; unclear D gene. Germline CDR1 reads SGHTA; CDR2 reads FQGNSA. Trimming stripped 4 bases from V and 0 bases from J, with 9 bases between. The CDR3 is 15 residues long. CDR3 loop: CASSYGDATNEKLFF. Here the CDR3 DNA reads TGTGCCAGCAGCTACGGAGATGCAACTAATGAAAAACTGTTTTTT.

The table lists this clonotype with many counts. The V gene is TRBV20-1, the J gene TRBJ1-1, with TRBD1 matching 8 bases. With 0 bases clipped from V and 5 bases from J, the junction kept 2 bases outside the gene matches. This CDR3 contains 13 residues. Germline values: CDR1 DFQATT, CDR2 SNEGSKA (reference sequence). The chain's CDR3 is CSARETGDTEAFF. Written as DNA, the CDR3 is TGCAGTGCTAGAGAGACAGGGGATACTGAAGCTTTCTTT.

Comment on this clonotype: Germline is not matched at one junction end, which may reflect a read error. The rearrangement joins TRBV7-8 to TRBJ2-7, with 9 bases fitting TRBD1. This CDR3 has 15 residues. Germline lookup yields CDR1 SGHVS and CDR2 FQNEAQ. The CDR3 spells CASSSTTGTGTPRGF. CDR3 DNA sequence: TGTGCCAGCAGCTCTACGACCGGGACAGGGACCCCCCGGGGCTTC.

A single count supports this clonotype. A read error may be the cause here, since a much bigger clone is one base away. The chain couples TRBV3-1 to TRBJ2-7, with a tentative D call TRBD1 (6 bases). The CDR3 length is 15 residues. Germline values: CDR1 LGHDT, CDR2 YNNKEL (reference sequence). CDR3 amino acids: CACSPRAGEGGEQYF. The CDR3, as DNA: TGTGCCTGCAGCCCCCGGGCAGGGGAAGGGGGCGAGCAGTACTTC.

This clonotype appeared many times. The genes are TRBV5-1 and TRBJ1-5, with 8 bases that match TRBD1. V shed 4 bases, J shed 7 bases, and the junction held 4 bases outside the gene matches. From germline, CDR1 is SGHRS and CDR2 YFSETQ. The CDR3 loop spans 13 amino acids. The CDR3 region has the DNA TGCGCCAGCAGCGTAAGACAGGGGCAGCCCCAGCATTTT. Translation gives CASSVRQGQPQHF.

This clonotype was counted many times. The chain has TRBV20-1 and TRBJ2-5; the match to TRBD2 covers 11 bases. Germline CDR1 and CDR2: DFQATT and SNEGSKA (reference sequence). V gave up 5 bases and J gave up 5 bases; unmatched junction bases: 7. This CDR3 has 14 amino acids. This CDR3 is CSARSGRAWETQYF. The CDR3, as DNA: TGCAGTGCTCGTAGCGGGAGGGCCTGGGAGACCCAGTACTTC.

Concerning this clonotype: A much larger clone is a single base away; this may be a read error. This rearrangement joins TRBV4-2 to TRBJ2-7; 8 bases agree with TRBD2. CDR3 length: 15 residues. CDR1 is LGHNA and CDR2 is YNFKEQ in the germline V gene. With 4 bases clipped from V and 7 bases from J, the junction kept 12 bases outside the gene matches. CDR3 amino acids: CASSRELAVPYEQYF. CDR3 nucleotides: TGTGCCAGCAGCCGCGAACTAGCGGTGCCTTATGAGCAGTACTTC.